The 15 T cell receptor beta chains presented below share a single source sample, sequenced in a study of blood T cells in healthy people across ages. Then a second PCR, running roughly 7 to 11 cycles, was carried out with a sample-barcoded 5' primer and a J-beta primer mix. TCRdb processed the 5' RACE reads anew with MiXCR; each CDR3 protein has one entry. The data contain around 780,000 distinct CDR3 sequences, roughly 50% of them seen just once; the ten biggest clones take up about 26%. The sequenced sample was blood. Receptors originate from a man aged 40-55 years in good health.

This clonotype was observed a few times. The V gene is TRBV6-1, the J gene TRBJ2-7; D is undetermined. This CDR3 is 17 amino acids long. Germline lookup yields CDR1 MNHNS and CDR2 SASEGT. The V and J ends lost 5 bases and 1 base respectively, with 21 bases between them. The CDR3 DNA reads as TGTGCCAGCAGTCGACCAGGACCACCAACCACATCCTACGAGCAGTACTTC. Translated, it gives CASSRPGPPTTSYEQYF.

The rearrangement links TRBV10-3 to TRBJ2-3, with D hard to call. V was cut by 2 bases and J by 7 bases, with 10 bases left in between. In germline, CDR1 is ENHRY, CDR2 SYGVKD. The CDR3 totals 13 residues. Written as DNA, the CDR3 is TGTGCCATCAGTGAGGGAAGGGAAAATACGCAGTATTTT. Translation: CAISEGRENTQYF.

This clonotype was counted between two and nine times. The chain joins TRBV20-1 to TRBJ1-4; TRBD1 aligns across 12 bases. Germline CDR1 reads DFQATT; CDR2 reads SNEGSKA (reference sequence). J gave up 4 bases and V 5 bases, and 5 bases lay outside the gene matches. The CDR3 spans 15 residues. CDR3 region: CSASGQGADNEKLFF. The CDR3 bases are TGCAGTGCTTCGGGACAGGGGGCTGATAATGAAAAACTGTTTTTT.

The chain is built from TRBV4-1 and TRBJ2-7; D might be TRBD2 (5 bases). V lost 5 bases and J lost 0, with 14 bases in between. Germline CDR1 MGHRA, CDR2 YSYEKL. This CDR3 contains 15 residues. CDR3 residues: CASSETTGYSYEQYF. CDR3 sequence (DNA): TGCGCCAGCAGCGAGACCACGGGGTACTCCTACGAGCAGTACTTC.

In this sample, this clonotype turned up a few times. This chain joins TRBV7-9 and TRBJ2-5, with D uncertain. Judging by the DNA end, TRBJ2-7 fits better; the J call may be wrong. Germline values: CDR1 SEHNR, CDR2 FQNEAQ (reference sequence). This CDR3 contains 16 residues. CDR3 coding DNA: TGTGCCAGCAGCTCCTCTCAGTGGCCGTGGAACTACGAGCAGTACTTC. It yields the protein CASSSSQWPWNYEQYF.

The DNA of the CDR3 is TGCGCCAGCAGCCAAGAAGTAGCCTCGAGCTCCTACAATGAGCAGTACTTC. As protein: CASSQEVASSSYNEQYF. The genes are TRBV4-3 and TRBJ2-7; D is undetermined. Germline V gene sequence: CDR1 LGHNA, CDR2 YSLEER. The CDR3 totals 17 residues. With 0 bases removed from V and 7 bases from J, the gap between germline ends came to 22 bases.

The V call is TRBV6-4, the J call TRBJ2-7; the D gene is possibly TRBD2 (7 bases). Germline-derived CDR1 and CDR2 are MRHNA and SNTAGT. The V gene lost 2 bases and the J gene lost 7 bases, with 18 bases spanning the gap. This CDR3 contains 15 residues. CDR3 protein: CASSDAAGAYNEQYF. CDR3 in DNA: TGTGCCAGCAGTGACGCGGCGGGGGCTTACAATGAGCAGTACTTC.

The DNA for the CDR3 is TGCGCCAGCAGCCAAGAGGGAGGCGTAAACTATGGCTACACCTTC. It codes for CASSQEGGVNYGYTF. This chain connects TRBV4-1 to TRBJ1-2, with D unclear. The CDR3 is 15 amino acids. CDR1 is MGHRA and CDR2 is YSYEKL in the germline V gene. The ends were cut back, 0 bases at V and 2 bases at J, with 10 bases in the middle.

This chain connects TRBV7-9 to TRBJ2-7; TRBD1 aligns across 9 bases. Trimming at V came to 5 bases and at J to 7 bases, leaving 12 bases not matched to a gene. The germline CDR1 and CDR2 sequences are SEHNR and FQNEAQ (reference sequence). This CDR3 spans 15 amino acids. The CDR3 region has the DNA TGTGCCAGCAGCCAAGGGACAGGGCATTCGGGTGAGCAGTACTTC. Its protein product is CASSQGTGHSGEQYF.

The J gene is TRBJ2-5, the V gene TRBV6-5; a possible D gene is TRBD2 (6 bases). The CDR3 is 15 amino acids. Germline V gene sequence: CDR1 MNHEY, CDR2 SVGAGI. Deletions cut 1 base from V and 1 base from J, with 10 bases between. The CDR3 region is CASSYYGGLQETQYF. CDR3 DNA sequence: TGTGCCAGCAGTTACTACGGGGGTCTCCAAGAGACCCAGTACTTC.

This clonotype was counted once. A much larger clone lies one base from this, so it may be a read error. The chain has TRBV7-6 and TRBJ2-7, with 7 bases identical to TRBD1. Germline CDR1 reads SGHVS; CDR2 reads FNYEAQ. The CDR3 spans 16 residues. The DNA for the CDR3 is TGTGCCAGCAGCCCACCCCCCGGGACAGCAAGCTACAAGCAGTACTTC. Translation: CASSPPPGTASYKQYF.

This chain uses TRBV5-5 with TRBJ2-7; possibly TRBD1 for D (7 bases). The germline V and J ends were trimmed by 3 bases and 2 bases, with 12 bases remaining between them. CDR1 is SGHKS, CDR2 YYEKEE, per germline (reference sequence). The CDR3 is 14 residues long. CDR3 protein: CASSSVRGAYEQYF. The CDR3 region has the DNA TGTGCCAGCAGCTCGGTCAGGGGGGCCTACGAGCAGTACTTC. Full variable domain (rest looked up from reference TRBV5-5 and TRBJ2-7): DAGVTQSPTHLIKTRGQQVTLRCSPISGHKSVSWYQQVLGQGPQFIFQYYEKEERGRGNFPDRFSARQFPNYSSELNVNALLLGDSALYLCASSSVRGAYEQYFGPGTRLTVT.

This clonotype came up a few times. The chain combines TRBV9 with TRBJ2-3, with unresolved D. Germline V lookup: CDR1 SGDLS, CDR2 YYNGEE. This CDR3 has 13 residues. The germline V and J ends were trimmed by 0 bases and 6 bases, with 8 bases remaining between them. The CDR3 DNA reads as TGTGCCAGCAGCGTAGTGGAGTCGGATACGCAGTATTTT. Protein sequence: CASSVVESDTQYF.

The rearrangement joins TRBV20-1 to TRBJ2-6; no definite D call. CDR1 is DFQATT and CDR2 is SNEGSKA in the germline V gene (reference sequence). The ends were cut back, 5 bases at V and 10 bases at J, with 12 bases in the middle. The CDR3 length is 12 residues. CDR3 protein: CSAPPAPNVLTF. The CDR3 nucleotides read TGCAGTGCTCCTCCCGCCCCAAACGTCCTGACTTTC.

The rearrangement uses TRBV5-5 and TRBJ1-2; the D is unclear. Per germline, CDR1 SGHKS and CDR2 YYEKEE (reference sequence). Trimming shortened V by 0 bases and J by 5 bases, and 14 bases separated the two germline ends. CDR3 length equals 15 residues. CDR3 nucleotide sequence: TGTGCCAGCAGCTTGGCGGCTATCTCGGGGTATGGCTACACCTTC. It is translated as CASSLAAISGYGYTF.